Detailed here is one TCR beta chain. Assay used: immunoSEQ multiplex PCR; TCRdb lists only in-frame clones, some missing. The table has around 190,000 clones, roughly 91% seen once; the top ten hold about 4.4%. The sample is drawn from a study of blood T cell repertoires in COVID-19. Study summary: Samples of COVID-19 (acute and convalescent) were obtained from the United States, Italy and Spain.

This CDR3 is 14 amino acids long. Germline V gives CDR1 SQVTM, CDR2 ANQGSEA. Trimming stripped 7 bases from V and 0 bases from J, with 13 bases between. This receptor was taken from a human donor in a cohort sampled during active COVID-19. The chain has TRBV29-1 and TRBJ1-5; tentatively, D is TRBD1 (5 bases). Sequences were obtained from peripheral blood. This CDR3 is CSAKLGGSNQPQHF. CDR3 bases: TGCAGCGCGAAGTTGGGGGGTAGCAATCAGCCCCAGCATTTT.